The 24 T cell receptor beta chains listed next were all sequenced from one sample in a study of T-cell memory formation after mild COVID-19. TCRdb reprocessed the 5' RACE reads via MiXCR and lists one record per CDR3 protein. The sample yields 450,000 to 650,000 distinct CDR3 sequences, roughly 22% seen once. Sample: PBMCs or a T cell subset sorted from them (not recorded which). The receptors were gathered from an adult woman who had mild COVID-19 (a few samples of this study predate the infection). Cell type and time point are not known.

This clonotype was detected only a few times. This rearrangement joins TRBV20-1 to TRBJ2-1, with D possibly being TRBD1 (6 bases). The germline CDR1 and CDR2 sequences are DFQATT and SNEGSKA (reference sequence). Trimming took 5 bases from V and 4 from J, leaving 12 bases between them. The CDR3 has 13 amino acids. CDR3 nucleotide sequence: TGCAGTGCTGCAGGACAGCTGTACAATGAGCAGTTCTTC. This gives the protein CSAAGQLYNEQFF.

This chain joins TRBV20-1 and TRBJ1-2; unclear D gene. The CDR3 totals 14 residues. The germline CDR1 and CDR2 sequences are DFQATT and SNEGSKA (reference sequence). With 7 bases removed from V and 4 bases from J, the gap between germline ends came to 19 bases. This chain's CDR3 is CSVKTGALGYGYTF. The CDR3 DNA is TGCAGTGTGAAAACGGGAGCCCTTGGCTATGGCTACACCTTC.

This clonotype was counted many times. V is TRBV5-1 and J is TRBJ2-7, with 7 bases identical to TRBD1. V lost 0 bases to trimming and J lost 0 bases; unmatched junction nucleotides: 3. Looked up from germline, CDR1 is SGHRS and CDR2 is YFSETQ. The CDR3 is 15 residues long. In DNA form, the CDR3 reads TGCGCCAGCAGCTTGGGTACAGGGGTCTCCTACGAGCAGTACTTC. This gives the protein CASSLGTGVSYEQYF.

This clonotype appeared many times. The chain couples TRBV12-3 or TRBV12-4 to TRBJ2-2; tentative D call: TRBD2 (7 bases). Trimming removed 3 bases at V and 5 bases at J, with 16 bases between. The CDR3 totals 16 residues. CDR3 loop: CASSFSPGGRTGELFF. For the CDR3, the DNA is TGTGCCAGCAGTTTCTCTCCGGGGGGCCGTACCGGGGAGCTGTTTTTT.

This clonotype was counted only a few times. V and J are TRBV20-1 and TRBJ2-3; 13 nucleotides line up with TRBD2. The CDR3 has 17 amino acids. The V and J ends lost 6 bases and 1 base, in that order; junction bases with no gene match: 10. Germline CDR1 DFQATT, CDR2 SNEGSKA (reference sequence). The CDR3 region is CSALLAGGPRGTDTQYF. CDR3 DNA: TGCAGTGCCCTACTAGCGGGAGGGCCGAGGGGCACAGATACGCAGTATTTT.

The V call is TRBV7-2, the J call TRBJ2-7; no clear D. Trimming took 4 bases from V and 4 from J, leaving 11 bases between them. Germline V lookup: CDR1 SGHTA, CDR2 FQGNSA. The CDR3 covers 13 residues. This CDR3 reads CASSYLVSYEQYF. The CDR3 DNA sequence: TGTGCCAGCAGCTATTTGGTTTCATACGAGCAGTACTTC.

This clonotype was counted between two and nine times. The chain has TRBV7-8 and TRBJ2-2; D is uncertain. CDR1 is SGHVS and CDR2 is FQNEAQ in the germline V gene. CDR3 length: 13 amino acids. V was clipped by 5 bases and J by 3 bases, with 7 bases between them. CDR3 sequence: CASSRLDTGELFF. CDR3 nucleotides: TGTGCCAGCAGCCGGTTGGACACCGGGGAGCTGTTTTTT.

V is TRBV6-2 or TRBV6-3 and J is TRBJ1-1; D is ambiguous. Germline-derived CDR1 and CDR2 are MNHEY and SVGEGT. The CDR3 consists of 12 residues. V shed 5 bases and J shed 11 bases, with 15 bases lying between them. The CDR3 DNA is TGTGCCAGCAGTCCCTTGATGGGGAGCGCTTTCTTT. It codes for CASSPLMGSAFF.

This clonotype was found a few times. The chain joins TRBV13 to TRBJ2-1; D is possibly TRBD1 or TRBD2 (5 bases each). V lost 5 bases to trimming and J lost 6 bases, with 17 bases between them. This CDR3 comprises 15 residues. Per the germline V gene, CDR1 is PRHDT and CDR2 is FYEKMQ (reference sequence). The CDR3 DNA reads TGTGCCAGCAGCCATACCGGGACCGAGCGCAATGAGCAGTTCTTC. This codes for CASSHTGTERNEQFF.

The chain couples TRBV30 to TRBJ1-2; perhaps TRBD1 as D (5 bases). With 2 bases removed from V and 4 bases from J, the gap between germline ends came to 8 bases. CDR1 GTSNPN and CDR2 SVGIG come from the germline V gene (reference sequence). The CDR3 is 12 amino acids. The CDR3 reads CAWSWQGYGYTF. As DNA, the CDR3 is TGTGCCTGGAGTTGGCAGGGCTATGGCTACACCTTC.

This clonotype occurred many times. V and J are TRBV9 and TRBJ2-1; TRBD2 matches at 10 bases. V lost 1 base to trimming and J lost 2 bases; unmatched junction nucleotides: 0. Germline values: CDR1 SGDLS, CDR2 YYNGEE. The CDR3 consists of 15 residues. The CDR3 spells CASSVLAGAYNEQFF. The CDR3 DNA reads as TGTGCCAGCAGCGTACTAGCGGGGGCCTACAATGAGCAGTTCTTC.

In this sample, this clonotype turned up a few times. This chain connects TRBV24-1 to TRBJ2-1; tentatively, D is TRBD2 (5 bases). CDR1 KGHDR and CDR2 SFDVKD come from the germline V gene. CDR3 length equals 13 residues. With 7 bases removed from V and 5 bases from J, the gap between germline ends came to 11 bases. CDR3 region: CATRAEHDNEQFF. CDR3 sequence (DNA): TGTGCCACCAGAGCGGAGCATGACAATGAGCAGTTCTTC.

This clonotype was found a few times. The genes are TRBV5-1 and TRBJ2-2; 9 bases align to TRBD2. From germline, CDR1 is SGHRS and CDR2 YFSETQ. V gave up 7 bases and J gave up 6 bases; unmatched junction bases: 19. The CDR3 runs 18 residues. The CDR3 loop reads CASGSSSPPSGEAGELFF. The CDR3 DNA sequence: TGCGCCAGCGGTTCCTCGTCCCCGCCTAGCGGGGAAGCCGGGGAGCTGTTTTTT.

Only a few counts were recorded for this clonotype. This chain connects TRBV5-1 to TRBJ2-1; D is possibly TRBD2 (5 bases). V shed 0 bases and J shed 9 bases, with 13 bases lying between them. CDR1 SGHRS and CDR2 YFSETQ come from the germline V gene. CDR3 size: 14 residues. This chain's CDR3 is CASSLGVGEGEQFF. The DNA of the CDR3 is TGCGCCAGCAGCTTGGGAGTGGGTGAGGGTGAGCAGTTCTTC.

The rearrangement links TRBV7-8 to TRBJ2-3, with TRBD2 matching 8 bases. The V and J ends lost 8 bases and 4 bases, in that order; junction bases with no gene match: 11. This CDR3 contains 15 residues. Germline V gives CDR1 SGHVS, CDR2 FQNEAQ. The CDR3 here is CASAGVGGGADTQYF. In DNA form, the CDR3 reads TGTGCCAGCGCCGGCGTCGGGGGGGGCGCAGATACGCAGTATTTT.

The chain recombines TRBV4-2 with TRBJ1-1, with D unresolved. The CDR3 runs 13 residues. Germline CDR1 and CDR2: LGHNA and YNFKEQ. Trimming shortened V by 0 bases and J by 7 bases, and 9 bases separated the two germline ends. CDR3 DNA: TGTGCCAGCAGCCAAGATCCATTATTTGAAGCTTTCTTT. It specifies CASSQDPLFEAFF.

The CDR3 here is CASSQNLSGEQYF. The CDR3 DNA reads TGTGCCAGCAGCCAAAACCTTAGCGGCGAGCAGTACTTC. The chain employs TRBV14 and TRBJ2-7; a possible D gene is TRBD2 (6 bases). CDR1 SGHDN and CDR2 FVKESK come from the germline V gene. The CDR3 length is 13 residues. V was cut by 2 bases and J by 6 bases, with 11 bases left in between.

The J gene is TRBJ2-1, the V gene TRBV6-1; 16 bases fit TRBD2. Germline V gene lookup returns CDR1 MNHNS and CDR2 SASEGT. The CDR3 has 16 amino acids. CDR3: CTWGGTSGRAYNEQFF. The DNA for the CDR3 is TGTACCTGGGGAGGGACTAGCGGGAGGGCATACAATGAGCAGTTCTTC.

V gene TRBV4-1 combines with J gene TRBJ1-1, with D unresolved. Trimming cost V 1 base and J 0 bases, with 9 bases left between them. Germline-derived CDR1 and CDR2 are MGHRA and YSYEKL. CDR3 length: 15 amino acids. The CDR3 nucleotides read TGCGCCAGCAGCCAAGTAGGCAGAATGAACACTGAAGCTTTCTTT. It encodes CASSQVGRMNTEAFF.

This clonotype has only a few counts. The chain uses TRBV12-3 or TRBV12-4 and TRBJ2-4; D might be TRBD2 (5 bases). This CDR3 is 14 amino acids long. Between the trimmed V and J ends, which lost 1 base and 3 bases, there was a span of 7 bases. The CDR3 spells CASSLGGYKNIQYF. CDR3 in DNA: TGTGCCAGCAGTTTAGGAGGGTACAAAAACATTCAGTACTTC.

The CDR3 nucleotides are TGTGCCAGCAGTTACATAGGTTTCCAAGAGACCCAGTACTTC. Its translation: CASSYIGFQETQYF. The rearrangement links TRBV6-5 to TRBJ2-5; D gene ambiguous. The CDR3 length is 14 residues. CDR1 is MNHEY, CDR2 SVGAGI, per germline. Between the trimmed V and J ends, which lost 2 bases and 1 base, there was a span of 8 bases.

This clonotype was counted between two and nine times. This chain uses TRBV5-1 with TRBJ1-4; 7 nucleotides agree with TRBD1. J lost 6 bases, V lost 4 bases, and 6 bases had no gene match. The CDR3 is 14 amino acids. CDR1 is SGHRS and CDR2 is YFSETQ in the germline V gene. CDR3 protein: CASSVRGQDEKLFF. The CDR3 DNA sequence: TGCGCCAGCAGCGTACGTGGACAGGATGAAAAACTGTTTTTT.

At least ten counts were recorded for this clonotype. The chain uses TRBV5-5 and TRBJ2-7; 7 bases fit TRBD1. The CDR3 has 14 amino acids. CDR1 SGHKS and CDR2 YYEKEE come from the germline V gene (reference sequence). V was clipped by 1 base and J by 2 bases; unmatched bases: 3. As DNA, the CDR3 is TGTGCCAGCAGCTTGTTCCAGGGGGCCTACGAGCAGTACTTC. Translating it yields CASSLFQGAYEQYF.

This clonotype has a handful of counts. This chain joins TRBV2 and TRBJ2-7, with D possibly TRBD1 on 6 matching bases. The V end lost 4 bases, the J end lost 6 bases, and 13 bases lay between the germline ends. From germline, CDR1 is SNHLY and CDR2 FYNNEI. The CDR3 loop spans 13 amino acids. CDR3 DNA sequence: TGTGCCAGCAGTGTATCCAGGGGTGGCGAGCAGTACTTC. This sequence encodes CASSVSRGGEQYF. The whole variable domain, remainder taken from reference TRBV2 and TRBJ2-7, is EPEVTQTPSHQVTQMGQEVILRCVPISNHLYFYWYRQILGQKVEFLVSFYNNEISEKSEIFDDQFSVERPDGSNFTLKIRSTKLEDSAMYFCASSVSRGGEQYFGPGTRLTVT.